One and the same sample provided the 10 T cell receptor beta chains below, sequenced in a study of shared clonotypes between healthy human individuals. Positive CCR7 selection of CD45RO-negative cells yielded the naive CD8 cells, and terminally differentiated effector memory CD45RA+ cells were excluded. TCRdb keeps only in-frame clones here, not all; method: immunoSEQ multiplex PCR. Of hundreds of thousands of clones listed, 95% are singletons. Material for sequencing was naive CD8+ T cells sorted from blood. Source of these receptors: a woman in her twenties or thirties in good health.

The CDR3 region is CASSLYSVVVAGAYEQYF. The CDR3 region has the DNA TGTGCCAGCAGCTTATATAGTGTCGTGGTAGCGGGGGCCTACGAGCAGTACTTC. The chain combines TRBV7-6 with TRBJ2-7; 9 bases are shared with TRBD2. CDR1 and CDR2 from the germline V gene are SGHVS and FNYEAQ. The CDR3 extends over 18 amino acids. Trimming took 2 bases from V and 2 from J; bases not matched to a gene: 13.

This clone appeared a single time. The chain employs TRBV13 and TRBJ2-7, with TRBD2 identical over 8 bases. The CDR3 contains 17 residues. The germline V gene has CDR1 PRHDT and CDR2 FYEKMQ (reference sequence). V lost 2 bases, J lost 0 bases, and 9 bases stayed unmatched. CDR3 bases: TGTGCCAGCAGCTTACAGCTAGCGGGTGAGGTCTCCTACGAGCAGTACTTC. Its translation is CASSLQLAGEVSYEQYF.

This chain links TRBV9 with TRBJ2-7; D uncertain. Looked up from germline, CDR1 is SGDLS and CDR2 is YYNGEE. This CDR3 comprises 15 residues. Trimming removed 3 bases from V and 3 bases from J, with 16 bases in between. The CDR3 spells CASSASGKPNYEQYF. The CDR3 DNA sequence: TGTGCCAGCAGCGCAAGTGGGAAACCCAACTACGAGCAGTACTTC.

The chain uses TRBV27 and TRBJ2-1; TRBD2 matches 9 bases. This CDR3 has 15 amino acids. Germline-derived CDR1 and CDR2 are MNHEY and SMNVEV (reference sequence). J lost 6 bases, V lost 5 bases, and 8 bases had no gene match. Here the CDR3 reads CASSPGAGGFNEQFF. Here the CDR3 DNA reads TGTGCCAGCAGTCCCGGGGCGGGAGGGTTCAATGAGCAGTTCTTC.

The chain has TRBV4-1 and TRBJ2-7; 7 nucleotides agree with TRBD2. CDR1 is MGHRA and CDR2 is YSYEKL in the germline V gene. The CDR3 contains 13 residues. The V and J ends lost 5 bases and 3 bases, in that order; junction bases with no gene match: 4. The CDR3 loop is CASSSWEGYEQYF. The CDR3 bases are TGCGCCAGCAGCTCGTGGGAGGGCTACGAGCAGTACTTC.

The J gene is TRBJ2-1, the V gene TRBV7-9; 9 bases match TRBD2. The CDR3 covers 16 residues. Germline V gene data show CDR1 as SEHNR and CDR2 as FQNEAQ (reference sequence). V shed 1 base and J 5 bases; nucleotides not matched to a gene: 6. The CDR3 region has the DNA TGTGCCAGCAGCTTAGGACTAGCGGATCCGAACAATGAGCAGTTCTTC. It yields the protein CASSLGLADPNNEQFF.

Of note for this clone: Other nucleotide sequences in the sample specify the same CDR3. The rearrangement uses TRBV13 and TRBJ2-7; D gene uncertain. Trimming pared 1 base from V and 3 bases from J, leaving 4 bases between. This CDR3 is built from 12 residues. CDR1 is PRHDT, CDR2 FYEKMQ, per germline (reference sequence). CDR3 protein: CASSLAGYEQYF. DNA of the CDR3: TGTGCCAGCAGCTTAGCCGGCTACGAGCAGTACTTC.

This clone was detected a few times. The chain is built from TRBV5-4 and TRBJ2-2, with 10 bases aligning to TRBD2. The CDR3 has 16 amino acids. The ends lost 2 bases at V and 6 bases at J; junction bases unmatched: 7. Germline CDR1 SGHNT, CDR2 YYREEE (reference sequence). The CDR3 region has the DNA TGTGCCAGCAGCTTACTTCTAGCGGGAGTAGCCGGGGAGCTGTTTTTT. This encodes CASSLLLAGVAGELFF.

The chain recombines TRBV19 with TRBJ2-5, with 11 bases matching TRBD2. The CDR3 totals 16 residues. With V trimmed by 5 bases and J by 1 base, 6 bases remained unmatched. CDR1 is LNHDA and CDR2 is SQIVND in the germline V gene (reference sequence). The CDR3 region is CASSLVAGGLQETQYF. The DNA of the CDR3 is TGTGCCAGTAGTCTAGTAGCGGGAGGGCTCCAAGAGACCCAGTACTTC.

V gene TRBV23-1 combines with J gene TRBJ2-6; 8 bases fit TRBD1. TRBV23-1 is labeled an ORF, and its function is uncertain. The CDR3 loop spans 19 amino acids. Trimming cost V 2 bases and J 2 bases; bases outside gene matches: 11. The CDR3 DNA reads TGCGCCAGCAGTCAAACCTCTTTGGACAGGGTTGCTGGGGCCAACGTCCTGACTTTC. Its translation: CASSQTSLDRVAGANVLTF.